The T cell receptor beta chain under discussion was sequenced for a study of T cell clonotyping in hematopoietic cell transplantation. Across the study: Recipient samples before transplant were obtained post-cytoreduction. Study results and caveats: After transplant, recipient diversity fell while pathologically expanded clonotypes grew through day 180. Few recipient clonotypes overlapped donors; over 97% were de novo at given depth.

Trimming stripped 5 bases from V and 1 base from J, with 8 bases between. Germline values: CDR1 MNHEY, CDR2 SVGAGI. The CDR3 spans 13 residues. Of note for this clone: Its antigen remains unidentified.

Specified time point: recipient sample about 28 days before transplant, after cytoreduction. Libraries were prepared by immunoSEQ multiplex PCR; TCRdb keeps only in-frame clonotypes and omits some of them. In the table there are approximately 46,000 clones, under 90% of which are singletons. The V call is TRBV6-5, the J call TRBJ1-1; D gene uncertain. The clonotype was recovered from a man aged 55-75 years with biphenotypic leukemia. Some clones in this sample may be carry-over from other donors' samples. This sample comprised peripheral blood mononuclear cells, obtained before stem cell transplant. The CDR3 DNA is TGTGCCAGCAGTCGAGACGGGAACACTGAAGCTTTCTTT. Its protein is CASSRDGNTEAFF.